One sample yielded the 14 T cell receptor beta chains listed below, sequenced in a study of blood T cell repertoires in COVID-19. Using immunoSEQ multiplex PCR, the repertoire was profiled, and TCRdb retains in-frame clones only, with some absent. The data contain a few hundred thousand clones, 75% to 90% of them singletons. Sequenced input: PBMCs or T cells enriched from blood (not recorded which). The receptors were gathered from a woman aged 30 to 39 who had recovered from COVID-19.

This clone appeared a few times. The chain carries TRBV18 and TRBJ1-2; D remains unclear. From germline, CDR1 is KGHSH and CDR2 LQKENI. CDR3 length: 16 amino acids. Trimming removed 5 bases from V and 0 bases from J, with 16 bases in between. The CDR3 region has the DNA TGTGCCAGCTCATCAATCGCGGGGTCGACTAACTATGGCTACACCTTC. It encodes CASSSIAGSTNYGYTF.

The chain combines TRBV29-1 with TRBJ2-1; 11 positions match TRBD1. Looked up from germline, CDR1 is SQVTM and CDR2 is ANQGSEA. The CDR3 has 19 amino acids. Trimming cost V 0 bases and J 7 bases; bases outside gene matches: 17. The CDR3 DNA reads TGCAGCGTTGAAGACCCCCCAACCGGCTCCCGGGACAGGGGGAATGAGCAGTTCTTC. Protein product: CSVEDPPTGSRDRGNEQFF.

The rearrangement links TRBV6-5 to TRBJ2-7; 7 bases are a match to TRBD2. There are 15 residues in the CDR3. V lost 4 bases to trimming and J lost 0 bases; unmatched junction nucleotides: 6. Germline V gene sequence: CDR1 MNHEY, CDR2 SVGAGI. The DNA for the CDR3 is TGTGCCAGCAGTTGGCGCGGGGGAAGCTCCTACGAGCAGTACTTC. Translated, it gives CASSWRGGSSYEQYF.

The J gene is TRBJ1-1, the V gene TRBV7-8; no firm D call. With 2 bases removed from V and 8 bases from J, the gap between germline ends came to 18 bases. Looked up from germline, CDR1 is SGHVS and CDR2 is FQNEAQ. The CDR3 runs 15 residues. In nucleotides, the CDR3 is TGTGCCAGCAGCTTATTCACAGCCGAGAACCTCGAAGCTTTCTTT. Amino acids: CASSLFTAENLEAFF.

Turning to this clone: The sample carries other DNA sequences with the same CDR3. The chain employs TRBV24-1 and TRBJ2-1; D may be TRBD1 (6 bases). With 4 bases removed from V and 10 bases from J, the gap between germline ends came to 10 bases. Germline V gene sequence: CDR1 KGHDR, CDR2 SFDVKD. The CDR3 runs 12 residues. DNA for the CDR3: TGTGCCACCAGTGAGGGGGCGCGAGAGCAGTTCTTC. Protein: CATSEGAREQFF.

V gene TRBV5-1 combines with J gene TRBJ1-6; TRBD1 agrees at 11 bases. Losses at the gene ends were 3 bases for V and 7 bases for J; bases not matched to a gene: 0. The CDR3 totals 14 residues. Germline CDR1 reads SGHRS; CDR2 reads YFSETQ. CDR3 region: CASSWTGGNSPLHF. For the CDR3, the DNA is TGCGCCAGCAGCTGGACAGGGGGCAATTCACCCCTCCACTTT.

The chain recombines TRBV4-3 with TRBJ1-2; 7 nucleotides line up with TRBD1. V dropped 0 bases and J dropped 3; count of bases not matched to a gene: 4. Germline loops: CDR1 LGHNA, CDR2 YSLEER. The CDR3 runs 15 residues. CDR3 in amino acids: CASSQEGQSYYGYTF. The CDR3 coding sequence is TGCGCCAGCAGCCAAGAGGGACAGTCATACTATGGCTACACCTTC.

This chain connects TRBV11-2 to TRBJ1-1; TRBD1 matches at 11 bases. This CDR3 comprises 14 residues. V lost 5 bases and J lost 11; bases outside the gene matches: 10. CDR1 and CDR2 (germline): SGHAT, FQNNGV. CDR3: CASSPRDRGEGAFF. The CDR3, as DNA: TGTGCCAGCAGCCCCCGGGACAGGGGGGAGGGGGCTTTCTTT.

V is TRBV27 and J is TRBJ1-3; the D gene is possibly TRBD1 (5 bases). The CDR3 extends over 16 amino acids. V was pared by 5 bases and J by 2 bases, with 16 bases between. Germline loops: CDR1 MNHEY, CDR2 SMNVEV (reference sequence). Here the CDR3 reads CASSPTAGQAGNTIYF. DNA of the CDR3: TGTGCCAGCAGTCCAACGGCAGGGCAGGCTGGAAACACCATATATTTT.

This clone appeared a single time. The chain recombines TRBV18 with TRBJ2-5; TRBD2 aligns across 10 bases. The CDR3 loop spans 15 amino acids. Unmatched junction bases numbered 3, after V lost 0 bases and J lost 5 bases. CDR1 is KGHSH and CDR2 is LQKENI in the germline V gene. The CDR3 reads CASSPPASGSETQYF. Here the CDR3 DNA reads TGTGCCAGCTCACCACCAGCTAGCGGGAGTGAGACCCAGTACTTC.

This rearrangement joins TRBV2 to TRBJ1-2; possibly TRBD1 for D (6 bases). Germline CDR1 SNHLY, CDR2 FYNNEI. This CDR3 is built from 15 residues. Trimming cost V 7 bases and J 2 bases, with 17 bases left between them. Here the CDR3 reads CASIRTQGGNYGYTF. Written as DNA, the CDR3 is TGTGCCAGCATTAGAACACAGGGAGGGAACTATGGCTACACCTTC.

The chain uses TRBV7-2 and TRBJ2-7; 9 bases are shared with TRBD2. The CDR3 contains 14 residues. Germline V gives CDR1 SGHTA, CDR2 FQGNSA. The trim removed 5 bases at V and 4 bases at J, leaving 6 bases unmatched. The DNA for the CDR3 is TGTGCCAGCAGCCCCCTAGCGGGAAAGTACGAGCAGTACTTC. Its protein is CASSPLAGKYEQYF.

CDR3 amino acids: CASSEAGARGNEQFF. CDR3 coding DNA: TGTGCCAGCAGTGAAGCAGGGGCAAGGGGAAATGAGCAGTTCTTC. The chain combines TRBV2 with TRBJ2-1; TRBD1 is a possible D gene (5 bases). The V gene's germline CDR1 is SNHLY and CDR2 FYNNEI. The V end lost 0 bases, the J end lost 7 bases, and 13 bases lay between the germline ends. The CDR3 runs 15 residues.

The J gene is TRBJ1-6, the V gene TRBV25-1; D is possibly TRBD1 (5 bases). The V gene's germline CDR1 is MGHDK and CDR2 SYGVNS. The CDR3 sequence is 16 residues long. V shed 3 bases and J shed 0 bases, with 9 bases lying between them. The CDR3 region has the DNA TGTGCCAGCAGTGACGACAGCAGCTCCTATAATTCACCCCTCCACTTT. Its protein product is CASSDDSSSYNSPLHF.